This entry concerns a single T cell receptor beta chain. This specimen comes from a study of blood T cell repertoires in COVID-19. Whole-study context: Sources were T cells, B-cell-depleted T cells, or PBMCs; the material itself was cDNA or gDNA.

With 6 bases removed from V and 1 base from J, the gap between germline ends came to 12 bases. CDR1 and CDR2 from the germline V gene are KGHSH and LQKENI. This CDR3 is built from 14 residues. In the authors' methods: By means of reference gene primer amplification, nucleated cell counts were estimated. The assay was immunoSEQ multiplex PCR, and TCRdb's table has in-frame clones only and misses some. V and J calls and clone size are as listed in that table; D and trimming were resolved from the DNA. The sample has 150,000 or so clones, approximately 83% seen once; the top ten hold around 28%. The sample taken for sequencing was peripheral blood. This receptor was identified in a woman aged 60 to 75 with acute or convalescent COVID-19. The chain joins TRBV18 to TRBJ1-1; no reliable D call. Here the CDR3 DNA reads TGTGCCAGCTCCCCGTTACGCGAGAACACTGAAGCTTTCTTT. Its protein product is CASSPLRENTEAFF.